Sequencing of this T cell receptor (beta chain) was carried out in a study of blood T cell repertoires in COVID-19. About the research overall: Whether acute or convalescent, the COVID-19 samples came from the United States, Italy and Spain. In each case, the material was cDNA or gDNA derived from T cells, B-cell-depleted T cells, or PBMCs.

V lost 4 bases and J 5 bases, leaving 18 bases between the germline ends. The CDR3 sequence is 16 residues long. From germline, CDR1 is SGHDT and CDR2 YYEEEE. Study processing details: Amplification of reference gene primers provided the estimated nucleated cell counts. Sequencing was performed with immunoSEQ multiplex PCR; in TCRdb, only in-frame clones are kept and a portion is missing. The DNA gave D and trimming, while V, J and clone size come from that table. The table shows over 75,000 clones, with about 80% occurring only once. Sequencing was done on a sample of peripheral blood. The chain is built from TRBV5-6 and TRBJ1-4; the D is unclear. The receptor was isolated from a human donor in a cohort sampled during active COVID-19. CDR3 bases: TGTGCCAGCAGCCGTACCGGCCGGGGAGGGAATGAAAAACTGTTTTTT. Protein sequence: CASSRTGRGGNEKLFF.